These 19 T cell receptor beta chains came from one sample sequenced in a study of T cell responses to AZD1222 COVID-19 vaccine. TCRdb keeps only in-frame clones here, not all; method: immunoSEQ multiplex PCR. The sample lists some 110,000 clones; 70% to 90% were seen once. The sequenced sample was peripheral blood, obtained on day 0 of MenACWY control vaccination. The receptors stem from an adult in good health.

This chain joins TRBV12-3 or TRBV12-4 and TRBJ1-1, with a weak D call TRBD1 (5 bases). CDR3 size: 13 residues. Trimming took off 2 bases at V and 4 bases at J, with 8 bases between the two ends. In nucleotides, the CDR3 is TGTGCCAGCAGTTTAAAGGGGACCACTGAAGCTTTCTTT. It yields the protein CASSLKGTTEAFF.

The rearrangement joins TRBV27 to TRBJ1-5, with 9 bases matching TRBD1. Germline V CDR1 and CDR2: MNHEY, SMNVEV (reference sequence). This CDR3 has 17 residues. J lost 9 bases, V lost 4 bases, and 16 bases had no gene match. The CDR3 region is CASSSQWGTGNFRPQHF. The CDR3 DNA reads as TGTGCCAGCAGTTCCCAATGGGGGACAGGGAACTTTAGGCCCCAGCATTTT.

The CDR3 sequence: CASSQDGGATVYGYTF. The CDR3 DNA follows: TGTGCCAGCAGCCAAGATGGGGGGGCCACCGTCTATGGCTACACCTTC. V gene TRBV4-2 combines with J gene TRBJ1-2; weak D call: TRBD1 (6 bases). V was shortened by 0 bases and J by 4 bases, with 15 bases between the two germline ends. The germline V gene has CDR1 LGHNA and CDR2 YNFKEQ. The CDR3 spans 16 residues.

This chain joins TRBV5-1 and TRBJ2-1; 8 nucleotides agree with TRBD1. J gave up 0 bases and V 4 bases, and 3 bases lay outside the gene matches. This CDR3 has 15 amino acids. The germline CDR1 and CDR2 sequences are SGHRS and YFSETQ. This CDR3 is CASSLGQASYNEQFF. DNA for the CDR3: TGCGCCAGCAGCCTGGGACAGGCCTCCTACAATGAGCAGTTCTTC. Combining the CDR3 with reference TRBV5-1 and TRBJ2-1 gives the whole variable domain KAGVTQTPRYLIKTRGQQVTLSCSPISGHRSVSWYQQTPGQGLQFLFEYFSETQRNKGNFPGRFSGRQFSNSRSEMNVSTLELGDSALYLCASSLGQASYNEQFFGPGTRLTVL.

V and J are TRBV18 and TRBJ2-4; D assignment may be TRBD1 or TRBD2 (7 bases each). This CDR3 contains 15 residues. Germline loops: CDR1 KGHSH, CDR2 LQKENI. Trimming stripped 3 bases from V and 6 bases from J, with 15 bases between. CDR3 protein: CASSPQTGRGNIQYF. In DNA form, the CDR3 reads TGTGCCAGCTCACCCCAGACAGGGAGGGGAAACATTCAGTACTTC.

This rearrangement joins TRBV18 to TRBJ1-5; 9 bases agree with TRBD1. Looked up from germline, CDR1 is KGHSH and CDR2 is LQKENI. The ends lost 5 bases at V and 2 bases at J; junction bases unmatched: 10. CDR3 length: 17 amino acids. The CDR3 coding sequence is TGTGCCAGCTCAAGCCCGGGACAGGGTATTGGCAATCAGCCCCAGCATTTT. This sequence encodes CASSSPGQGIGNQPQHF.

V and J are TRBV4-3 and TRBJ2-1; 10 bases agree with TRBD2. The CDR3 totals 16 residues. The trim removed 0 bases at V and 7 bases at J, leaving 6 bases unmatched. Germline V CDR1 and CDR2: LGHNA, YSLEER. The CDR3 DNA sequence: TGCGCCAGCAGCCAAGATAGGGCTAGCGGGGGAAATGAGCAGTTCTTC. This encodes CASSQDRASGGNEQFF.

The chain joins TRBV11-2 to TRBJ2-3, with 7 positions matching TRBD2. CDR1 and CDR2 from the germline V gene are SGHAT and FQNNGV. J lost 3 bases, V lost 4 bases, and 7 bases had no gene match. The CDR3 contains 15 residues. The CDR3 reads CASSSAGEGTDTQYF. The CDR3 region has the DNA TGTGCCAGCAGCTCCGCGGGGGAAGGTACAGATACGCAGTATTTT.

The chain has TRBV28 and TRBJ1-2; D not resolved. Germline values: CDR1 MDHEN, CDR2 SYDVKM. Trimming shortened V by 5 bases and J by 4 bases, and 11 bases separated the two germline ends. CDR3 size: 13 residues. In DNA, the CDR3 is TGTGCCAGCAGTAACCAGAGGATCTATGGCTACACCTTC. Amino acids: CASSNQRIYGYTF.

CDR3 sequence reads: CASSSTPAFIEQYF. CDR3 nucleotide sequence: TGTGCCAGCTCATCCACACCGGCTTTTATCGAGCAGTACTTC. J is TRBJ2-7 and V is TRBV18, with unresolved D. CDR1 is KGHSH, CDR2 LQKENI, per germline. With 5 bases removed from V and 6 bases from J, the gap between germline ends came to 17 bases. This CDR3 spans 14 amino acids.

The genes are TRBV6-5 and TRBJ2-3, with TRBD1 identical over 8 bases. J lost 7 bases, V lost 7 bases, and 7 bases had no gene match. Germline CDR1 is MNHEY and CDR2 is SVGAGI. This CDR3 region has 13 residues. The CDR3 protein is CASTGQGGNTQYF. Written as DNA, the CDR3 is TGTGCCAGCACCGGACAGGGTGGAAATACGCAGTATTTT.

The chain has TRBV11-3 and TRBJ2-7; D gene unclear. Deletions cut 4 bases from V and 3 bases from J, with 7 bases between. Germline V gene lookup returns CDR1 SGHNT and CDR2 YENEEA. This CDR3 spans 12 amino acids. The CDR3 bases are TGTGCCAGCAGCTCGGACGGCTACGAGCAGTACTTC. Amino acid sequence: CASSSDGYEQYF. The full variable domain, rest sourced from reference TRBV11-3 and TRBJ2-7, is EAGVVQSPRYKIIEKKQPVAFWCNPISGHNTLYWYLQNLGQGPELLIRYENEEAVDDSQLPKDRFSAERLKGVDSTLKIQPAELGDSAVYLCASSSDGYEQYFGPGTRLTVT.

The V and J genes are TRBV7-3 and TRBJ2-6; TRBD1 matches at 7 bases. The CDR3 extends over 17 amino acids. The junction had 7 bases not matched to a gene; V was cut back by 5 bases and J by 0 bases. Germline lookup yields CDR1 SGHTA and CDR2 FQGTGA. CDR3: CASSPQGSSSGANVLTF. CDR3 coding DNA: TGTGCCAGCAGCCCACAGGGGTCCAGCTCTGGGGCCAACGTCCTGACTTTC.

V is TRBV6-5 and J is TRBJ1-6, with 7 bases aligning to TRBD1. The CDR3 consists of 14 residues. The germline V gene has CDR1 MNHEY and CDR2 SVGAGI. The trim removed 6 bases at V and 6 bases at J, leaving 5 bases unmatched. The CDR3 protein is CASRSRDSNSPLHF. The DNA for the CDR3 is TGTGCCAGCAGAAGTCGGGACAGTAATTCACCCCTCCACTTT.

The chain joins TRBV10-3 to TRBJ2-2; the match to TRBD2 covers 8 bases. J gave up 2 bases and V 5 bases, and 13 bases lay outside the gene matches. The CDR3 runs to 18 residues. CDR1 and CDR2 (germline): ENHRY, SYGVKD. CDR3 amino acids: CAISLIPGGRLNTGELFF. CDR3 in DNA: TGTGCCATCAGTCTAATCCCGGGGGGGAGACTAAACACCGGGGAGCTGTTTTTT.

V and J are TRBV4-1 and TRBJ2-5; D is possibly TRBD2 (6 bases). The V gene lost 8 bases and the J gene lost 1 base, with 17 bases spanning the gap. Germline V lookup: CDR1 MGHRA, CDR2 YSYEKL. The CDR3 has 15 residues. In DNA form, the CDR3 reads TGCGCCAGCGCGGAGGGGTGGTTGGTCCAAGAGACCCAGTACTTC. Its protein product is CASAEGWLVQETQYF.

This clone was seen a handful of times. The chain recombines TRBV7-8 with TRBJ2-3; possible D gene TRBD1, 5 bases. Germline lookup yields CDR1 SGHVS and CDR2 FQNEAQ. The CDR3 is 14 amino acids. Trimming stripped 0 bases from V and 3 bases from J, with 7 bases between. The CDR3 sequence is CASSLARGTDTQYF. CDR3 nucleotide sequence: TGTGCCAGCAGCTTAGCTAGGGGTACAGATACGCAGTATTTT.

The gene calls are TRBV28 and TRBJ2-2; weak D call: TRBD2 (6 bases). The length of the CDR3 is 15 residues. V dropped 7 bases and J dropped 6 bases, with 18 bases sitting between them. Germline CDR1 and CDR2: MDHEN and SYDVKM. CDR3 region: CASTRGTPGSGELFF. The CDR3 coding sequence is TGTGCCAGCACCCGGGGGACCCCAGGGTCCGGGGAGCTGTTTTTT.

The V and J genes are TRBV29-1 and TRBJ1-5, with 11 bases aligning to TRBD1. Germline values: CDR1 SQVTM, CDR2 ANQGSEA. The ends lost 5 bases at V and 4 bases at J; junction bases unmatched: 4. The CDR3 length is 14 residues. The CDR3 sequence is CSVIWDRGNQPQHF. For the CDR3, the DNA is TGCAGCGTTATATGGGACAGGGGGAATCAGCCCCAGCATTTT.